This T cell receptor (beta chain) stems from a study of blood T cell repertoires in COVID-19. Whole-study context: Collection of acute and convalescent COVID-19 samples took place in the United States, Italy and Spain.

Seattle-derived patients entered the study during active infection and were followed longitudinally. Libraries were prepared by immunoSEQ multiplex PCR; TCRdb keeps only in-frame clonotypes and omits some of them. Among 130,000 to 150,000 clones listed, 79% were seen once. Looked up from germline, CDR1 is SGHTA and CDR2 is FQGNSA. Unmatched junction bases numbered 9, after V lost 5 bases and J lost 10 bases. The CDR3 sequence is 15 residues long. The TCR originated in a woman aged 70-85 years with COVID-19, enrolled during active disease. The rearrangement links TRBV7-2 to TRBJ2-1; 12 bases fit TRBD2. Source material: peripheral blood. The CDR3: CASSLGLAGFDEQFF. The DNA of the CDR3 is TGTGCCAGCAGCCTCGGACTAGCGGGGTTTGACGAGCAGTTCTTC.